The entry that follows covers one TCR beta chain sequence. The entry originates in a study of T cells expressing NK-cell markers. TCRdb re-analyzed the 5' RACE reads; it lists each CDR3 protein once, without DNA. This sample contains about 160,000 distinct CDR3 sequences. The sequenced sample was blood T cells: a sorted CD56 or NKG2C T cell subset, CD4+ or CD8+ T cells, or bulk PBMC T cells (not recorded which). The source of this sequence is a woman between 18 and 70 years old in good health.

CDR3 protein: CASSHANTGELFF. The genes are TRBV6-6 and TRBJ2-2. This CDR3 contains 13 residues. Germline lookup yields CDR1 MNHNY and CDR2 SVGAGI (reference sequence).